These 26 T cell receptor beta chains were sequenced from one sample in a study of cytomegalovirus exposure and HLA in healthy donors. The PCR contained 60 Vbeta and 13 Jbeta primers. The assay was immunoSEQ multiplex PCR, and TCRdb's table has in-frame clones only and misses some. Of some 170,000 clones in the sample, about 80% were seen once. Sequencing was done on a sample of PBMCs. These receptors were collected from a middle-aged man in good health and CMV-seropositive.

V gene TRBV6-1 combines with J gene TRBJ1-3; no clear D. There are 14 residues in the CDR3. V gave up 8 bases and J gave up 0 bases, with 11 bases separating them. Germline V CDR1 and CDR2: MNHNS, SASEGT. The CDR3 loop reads CASGGRISGNTIYF. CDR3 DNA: TGTGCCAGCGGAGGGAGGATCTCTGGAAACACCATATATTTT.

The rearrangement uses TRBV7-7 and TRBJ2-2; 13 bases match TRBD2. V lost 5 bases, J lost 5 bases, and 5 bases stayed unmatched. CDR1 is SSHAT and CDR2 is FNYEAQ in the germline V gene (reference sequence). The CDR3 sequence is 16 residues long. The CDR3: CASSRGLAGVTGELFF. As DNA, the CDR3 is TGTGCCAGCAGCCGAGGACTAGCGGGAGTTACCGGGGAGCTGTTTTTT.

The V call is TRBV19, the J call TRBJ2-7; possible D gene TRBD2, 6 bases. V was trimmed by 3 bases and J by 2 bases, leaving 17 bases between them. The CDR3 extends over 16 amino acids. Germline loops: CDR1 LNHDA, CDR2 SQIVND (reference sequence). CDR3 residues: CASSMGGGGAAYEQYF. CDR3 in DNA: TGTGCCAGTAGTATGGGAGGAGGCGGGGCCGCCTACGAGCAGTACTTC.

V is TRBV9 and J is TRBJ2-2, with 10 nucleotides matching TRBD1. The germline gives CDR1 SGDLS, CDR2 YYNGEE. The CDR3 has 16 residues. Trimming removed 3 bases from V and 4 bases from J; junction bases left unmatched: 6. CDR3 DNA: TGTGCCAGCAGCGCCCCGGGACAGGGGTCCACCGGGGAGCTGTTTTTT. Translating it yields CASSAPGQGSTGELFF.

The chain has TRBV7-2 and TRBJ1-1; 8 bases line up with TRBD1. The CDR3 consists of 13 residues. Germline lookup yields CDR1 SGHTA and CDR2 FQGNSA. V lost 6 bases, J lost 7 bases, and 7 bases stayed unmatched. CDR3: CASRWQGANEAFF. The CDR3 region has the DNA TGTGCCAGCAGATGGCAGGGGGCTAATGAAGCTTTCTTT.

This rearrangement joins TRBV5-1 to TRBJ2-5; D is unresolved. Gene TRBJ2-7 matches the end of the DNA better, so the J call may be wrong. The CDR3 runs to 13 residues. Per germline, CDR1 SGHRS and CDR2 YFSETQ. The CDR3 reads CASSQSPLYEQYF. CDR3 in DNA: TGCGCCAGCAGCCAATCCCCCCTCTACGAGCAGTACTTC.

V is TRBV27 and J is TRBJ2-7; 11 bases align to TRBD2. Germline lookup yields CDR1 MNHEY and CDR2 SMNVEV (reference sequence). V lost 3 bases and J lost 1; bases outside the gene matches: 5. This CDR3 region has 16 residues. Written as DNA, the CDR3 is TGTGCCAGCAGTTTCACCGGGACTAGCGGATCCTACGAGCAGTACTTC. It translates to CASSFTGTSGSYEQYF.

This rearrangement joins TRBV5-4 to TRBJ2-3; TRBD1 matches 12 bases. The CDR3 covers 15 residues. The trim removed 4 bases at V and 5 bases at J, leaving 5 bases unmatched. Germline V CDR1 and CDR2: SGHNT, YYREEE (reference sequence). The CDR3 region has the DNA TGTGCCAGCAGCAGGGGACAGGGGGCGGGAGATACGCAGTATTTT. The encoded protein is CASSRGQGAGDTQYF.

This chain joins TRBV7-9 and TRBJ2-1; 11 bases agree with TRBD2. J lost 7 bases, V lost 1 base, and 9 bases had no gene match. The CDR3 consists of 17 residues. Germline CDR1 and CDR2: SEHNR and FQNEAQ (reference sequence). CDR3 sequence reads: CASSLVEGIAGGNEQFF. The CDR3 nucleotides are TGTGCCAGCAGCTTAGTAGAGGGAATAGCGGGAGGGAATGAGCAGTTCTTC. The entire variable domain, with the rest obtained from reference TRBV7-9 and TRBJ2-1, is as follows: DTGVSQNPRHKITKRGQNVTFRCDPISEHNRLYWYRQTLGQGPEFLTYFQNEAQLEKSRLLSDRFSAERPKGSFSTLEIQRTEQGDSAMYLCASSLVEGIAGGNEQFFGPGTRLTVL.

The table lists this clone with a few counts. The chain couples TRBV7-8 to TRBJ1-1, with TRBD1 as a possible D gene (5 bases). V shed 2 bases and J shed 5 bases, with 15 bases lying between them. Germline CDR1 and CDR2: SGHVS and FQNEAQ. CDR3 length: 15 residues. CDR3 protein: CASSLLFTGGTEAFF. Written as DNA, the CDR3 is TGTGCCAGCAGCTTATTGTTCACAGGTGGAACTGAAGCTTTCTTT.

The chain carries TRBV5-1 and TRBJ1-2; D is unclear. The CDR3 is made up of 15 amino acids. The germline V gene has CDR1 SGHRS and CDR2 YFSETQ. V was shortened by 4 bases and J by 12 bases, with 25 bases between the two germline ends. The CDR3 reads CASSLGSGDTFVDTF. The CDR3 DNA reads TGCGCCAGCAGCCTAGGATCCGGAGATACTTTTGTTGACACCTTC. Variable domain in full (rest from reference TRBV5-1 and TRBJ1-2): KAGVTQTPRYLIKTRGQQVTLSCSPISGHRSVSWYQQTPGQGLQFLFEYFSETQRNKGNFPGRFSGRQFSNSRSEMNVSTLELGDSALYLCASSLGSGDTFVDTFGSGTRLTVV.

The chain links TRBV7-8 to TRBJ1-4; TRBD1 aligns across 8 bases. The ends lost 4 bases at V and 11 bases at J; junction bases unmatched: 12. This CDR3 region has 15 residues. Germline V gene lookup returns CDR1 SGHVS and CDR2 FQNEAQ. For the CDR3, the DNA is TGTGCCAGCAGCTCACTTGGGACAGGAGAAGGGAAACTGTTTTTT. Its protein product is CASSSLGTGEGKLFF.

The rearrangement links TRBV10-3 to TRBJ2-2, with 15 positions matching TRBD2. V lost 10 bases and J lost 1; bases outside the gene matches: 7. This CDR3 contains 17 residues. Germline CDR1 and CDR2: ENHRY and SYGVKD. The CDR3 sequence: CATRTSGRGKNTGELFF. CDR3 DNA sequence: TGTGCCACCCGGACTAGCGGGAGGGGAAAGAACACCGGGGAGCTGTTTTTT.

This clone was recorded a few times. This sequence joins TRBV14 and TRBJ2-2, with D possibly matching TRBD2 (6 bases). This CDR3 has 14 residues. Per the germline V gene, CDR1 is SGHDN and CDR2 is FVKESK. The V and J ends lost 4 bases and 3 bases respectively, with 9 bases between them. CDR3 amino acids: CASSPTRDTGELFF. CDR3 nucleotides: TGTGCCAGCAGCCCGACTAGGGACACCGGGGAGCTGTTTTTT.

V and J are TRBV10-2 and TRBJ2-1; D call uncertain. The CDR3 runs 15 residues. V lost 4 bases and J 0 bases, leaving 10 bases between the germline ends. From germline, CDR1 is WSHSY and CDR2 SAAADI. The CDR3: CASSASPISYNEQFF. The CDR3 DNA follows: TGCGCCAGCAGTGCTTCTCCTATCTCCTACAATGAGCAGTTCTTC.

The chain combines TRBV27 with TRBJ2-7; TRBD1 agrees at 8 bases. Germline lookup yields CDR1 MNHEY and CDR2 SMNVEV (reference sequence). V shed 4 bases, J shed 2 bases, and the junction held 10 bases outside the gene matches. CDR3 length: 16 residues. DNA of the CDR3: TGTGCCAGCAGTTCAATACCGGGACAGGTCACCTACGAGCAGTACTTC. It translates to CASSSIPGQVTYEQYF.

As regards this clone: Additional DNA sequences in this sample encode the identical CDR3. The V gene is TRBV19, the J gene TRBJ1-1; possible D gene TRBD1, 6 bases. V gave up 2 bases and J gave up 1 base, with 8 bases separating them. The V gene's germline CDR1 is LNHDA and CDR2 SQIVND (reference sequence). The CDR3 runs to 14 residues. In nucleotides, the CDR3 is TGTGCCAGTAGTATAAGAGGGGGGAACACTGAAGCTTTCTTT. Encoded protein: CASSIRGGNTEAFF.

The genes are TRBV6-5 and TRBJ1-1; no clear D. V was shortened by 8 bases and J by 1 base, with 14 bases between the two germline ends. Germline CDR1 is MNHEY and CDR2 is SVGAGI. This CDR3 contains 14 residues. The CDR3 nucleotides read TGTGCCAGCGCGCGCAGCGGGAGGAACACTGAAGCTTTCTTT. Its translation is CASARSGRNTEAFF.

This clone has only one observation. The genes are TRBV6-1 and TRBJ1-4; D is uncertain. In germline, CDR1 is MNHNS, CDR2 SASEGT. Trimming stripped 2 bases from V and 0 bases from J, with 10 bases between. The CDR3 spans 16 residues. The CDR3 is CASSEQLGATNEKLFF. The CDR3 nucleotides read TGTGCCAGCAGTGAACAGCTAGGCGCAACTAATGAAAAACTGTTTTTT.

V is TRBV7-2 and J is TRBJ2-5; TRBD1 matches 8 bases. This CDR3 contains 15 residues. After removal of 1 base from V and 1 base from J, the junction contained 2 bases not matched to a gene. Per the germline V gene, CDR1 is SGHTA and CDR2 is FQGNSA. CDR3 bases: TGTGCCAGCAGCTTAGGACAGGGGATCCAAGAGACCCAGTACTTC. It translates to CASSLGQGIQETQYF.

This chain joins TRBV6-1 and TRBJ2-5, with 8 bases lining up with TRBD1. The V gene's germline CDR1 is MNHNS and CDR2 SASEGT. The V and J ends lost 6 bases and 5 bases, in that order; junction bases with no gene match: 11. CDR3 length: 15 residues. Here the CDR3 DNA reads TGTGCCAGCAGGGCCGGGACAGGCGGCGATGAGACCCAGTACTTC. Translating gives CASRAGTGGDETQYF.

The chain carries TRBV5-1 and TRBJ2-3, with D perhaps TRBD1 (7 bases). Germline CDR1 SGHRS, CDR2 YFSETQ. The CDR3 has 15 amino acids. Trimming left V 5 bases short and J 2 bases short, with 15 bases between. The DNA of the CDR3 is TGCGCCAGCAGTCATCAGGGGGGATCCACAGATACGCAGTATTTT. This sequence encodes CASSHQGGSTDTQYF.

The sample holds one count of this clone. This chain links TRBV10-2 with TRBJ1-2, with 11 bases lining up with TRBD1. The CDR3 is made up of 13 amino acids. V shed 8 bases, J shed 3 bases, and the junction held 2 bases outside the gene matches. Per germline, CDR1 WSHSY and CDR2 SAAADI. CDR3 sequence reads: CASAGQGDYGYTF. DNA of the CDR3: TGCGCCAGCGCGGGACAGGGGGACTATGGCTACACCTTC.

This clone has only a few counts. The CDR3 nucleotides are TGCGCCAGCACCGCAGACAGGGTAGGCCACGAGCAGTACTTC. This translates into CASTADRVGHEQYF. This rearrangement joins TRBV5-1 to TRBJ2-7, with 7 nucleotides matching TRBD1. The CDR3 contains 14 residues. V lost 6 bases to trimming and J lost 5 bases; unmatched junction nucleotides: 11. Germline assignment: CDR1 SGHRS and CDR2 YFSETQ. Complete variable domain (other parts from reference TRBV5-1 and TRBJ2-7): KAGVTQTPRYLIKTRGQQVTLSCSPISGHRSVSWYQQTPGQGLQFLFEYFSETQRNKGNFPGRFSGRQFSNSRSEMNVSTLELGDSALYLCASTADRVGHEQYFGPGTRLTVT.

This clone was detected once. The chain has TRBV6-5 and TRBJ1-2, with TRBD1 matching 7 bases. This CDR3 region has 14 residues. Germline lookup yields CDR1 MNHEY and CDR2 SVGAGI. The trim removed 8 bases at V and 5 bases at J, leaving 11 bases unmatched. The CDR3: CASRRDSRPYGYTF. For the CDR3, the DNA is TGTGCCAGCCGCCGGGACAGTCGTCCGTATGGCTACACCTTC.

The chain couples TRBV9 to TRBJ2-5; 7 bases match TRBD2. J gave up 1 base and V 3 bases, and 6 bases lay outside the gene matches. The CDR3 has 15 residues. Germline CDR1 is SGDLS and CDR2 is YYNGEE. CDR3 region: CASSATLAGQETQYF. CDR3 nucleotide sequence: TGTGCCAGCAGCGCTACGTTAGCGGGCCAAGAGACCCAGTACTTC.